This entry features one T cell receptor beta chain sequence. Assay: immunoSEQ multiplex PCR; the TCRdb copy retains only in-frame clones and omits some. Among under 1 million clones listed, around 96% were seen once. The sample comes from a study of shared clonotypes between healthy human individuals. Naive CD8 populations comprised CD45RO-negative cells positively selected for CCR7, excluding terminally differentiated effector memory CD45RA+ cells. CDR1 is SEHNR and CDR2 is FQNEAQ in the germline V gene (reference sequence). Trimming removed 1 base at V and 5 bases at J, with 15 bases between. This CDR3 comprises 15 residues.

The genes are TRBV7-9 and TRBJ2-7; no clear D gene. Sequences were obtained from naive CD8+ T cells sorted from blood. This TCR was sampled from a man aged 25 to 40 in good health. The CDR3 loop is CASSLVLSLGDEQYF. The CDR3 DNA sequence: TGTGCCAGCAGCTTAGTTTTGTCGCTCGGAGACGAGCAGTACTTC.